These 17 T cell receptor beta chains originate from one sample sequenced in a study of CD4 T cells in relation to SARS-CoV-2 and coronaviruses. Clones were sequenced by immunoSEQ multiplex PCR, and TCRdb holds only the in-frame ones, with some missing. The data show more than 55,000 clones, about nine tenths seen once. CD4+ T cells from unexposed donors were obtained before the COVID-19 pandemic (2011-2018). Sequencing used memory CD4+ T cells from PBMCs. The source of these receptors is a human donor in good health.

This chain joins TRBV15 and TRBJ1-6; D remains unclear. Germline V gene data show CDR1 as LNHNV and CDR2 as YYDKDF (reference sequence). Between the trimmed V and J ends, which lost 1 base and 10 bases, there was a span of 8 bases. The CDR3 loop spans 13 amino acids. CDR3 DNA sequence: TGTGCCACCAGCAGAGCGTCACGGTCACCCCTCCACTTT. This encodes CATSRASRSPLHF.

The chain combines TRBV12-3 or TRBV12-4 with TRBJ1-6; D is possibly TRBD1 (6 bases). The CDR3 has 13 amino acids. V was clipped by 6 bases and J by 6 bases, with 9 bases between them. The CDR3 spells CASSRDINSPLHF. Here the CDR3 DNA reads TGTGCCAGCAGCCGGGACATTAATTCACCCCTCCACTTT.

The chain joins TRBV11-2 to TRBJ1-2; 10 bases are shared with TRBD1. Looked up from germline, CDR1 is SGHAT and CDR2 is FQNNGV. CDR3 size: 16 residues. V trimming: 5 bases; J trimming: 4 bases; junction bases outside the gene matches: 10. The CDR3 sequence: CASSLRQGAAGYGYTF. The CDR3, as DNA: TGTGCCAGCAGCCTTAGACAGGGGGCAGCCGGCTATGGCTACACCTTC.

CDR3 nucleotides: TGTGCCAGCAGTCCGCGAATGGATAGCAATCAGCCCCAGCATTTT. This codes for CASSPRMDSNQPQHF. The V call is TRBV6-5, the J call TRBJ1-5; no reliable D call. The CDR3 runs to 15 residues. The germline CDR1 and CDR2 sequences are MNHEY and SVGAGI. V shed 5 bases and J shed 0 bases, with 11 bases lying between them.

The rearrangement uses TRBV5-4 and TRBJ2-5; 7 bases line up with TRBD1. The V and J ends lost 4 bases and 1 base, in that order; junction bases with no gene match: 4. CDR1 is SGHNT, CDR2 YYREEE, per germline (reference sequence). This CDR3 region has 14 residues. CDR3 sequence reads: CASSLGTVQETQYF. The CDR3 nucleotides are TGTGCCAGCAGCCTCGGGACAGTCCAAGAGACCCAGTACTTC.

This clone was found once. The chain is built from TRBV19 and TRBJ2-2, with 10 bases lining up with TRBD2. Losses at the gene ends were 3 bases for V and 2 bases for J; bases not matched to a gene: 3. Germline assignment: CDR1 LNHDA and CDR2 SQIVND (reference sequence). This CDR3 region has 16 residues. The DNA of the CDR3 is TGTGCCAGTAGTATTCGGACTAGCGGAAACACCGGGGAGCTGTTTTTT. Amino acids: CASSIRTSGNTGELFF.

V is TRBV11-2 and J is TRBJ2-4, with 14 bases identical to TRBD2. The V segment lost 5 bases and the J segment 7 bases; nucleotides outside the gene matches: 16. The CDR3 has 19 amino acids. Germline V CDR1 and CDR2: SGHAT, FQNNGV. CDR3 coding DNA: TGTGCCAGCAGCCCTCCTTGGGGGACTAGCGGGAGCAGGGGGAACATTCAGTACTTC. Protein product: CASSPPWGTSGSRGNIQYF.

This chain links TRBV28 with TRBJ1-3; D is uncertain. This CDR3 is 15 amino acids long. V gave up 5 bases and J gave up 7 bases, with 18 bases separating them. The germline V gene has CDR1 MDHEN and CDR2 SYDVKM. For the CDR3, the DNA is TGTGCCAGCAGTAGACACGTACTCAGAGGGAACACCATATATTTT. Translating it yields CASSRHVLRGNTIYF.

This chain links TRBV4-1 with TRBJ2-2; 10 bases fit TRBD2. V was clipped by 4 bases and J by 5 bases; unmatched bases: 13. From germline, CDR1 is MGHRA and CDR2 YSYEKL. CDR3 length: 18 residues. As DNA, the CDR3 is TGCGCCAGCAGCCGTGGAGGCCTAGCGGGAGTGGGGACCGGGGAGCTGTTTTTT. As protein: CASSRGGLAGVGTGELFF.

This chain connects TRBV24-1 to TRBJ2-1, with TRBD2 matching 7 bases. The V gene's germline CDR1 is KGHDR and CDR2 SFDVKD. Germline trimming cut 9 bases from V and 6 bases from J; bases unmatched to any gene: 7. CDR3 length equals 13 residues. The CDR3 protein is CATQQAGLNEQFF. The CDR3 DNA sequence: TGTGCCACCCAACAAGCGGGGCTCAATGAGCAGTTCTTC.

This clone has only one observation. The rearrangement joins TRBV7-9 to TRBJ2-1; a possible D gene is TRBD2 (6 bases). Trimming removed 5 bases from V and 7 bases from J, with 15 bases in between. The length of the CDR3 is 14 residues. Per the germline V gene, CDR1 is SEHNR and CDR2 is FQNEAQ (reference sequence). CDR3 sequence: CASSTAWAGNEQFF. CDR3 in DNA: TGTGCCAGCAGCACTGCTTGGGCGGGGAATGAGCAGTTCTTC.

V usage is TRBV28 and J usage is TRBJ2-5, with TRBD2 matching 8 bases. Trimming at V came to 7 bases and at J to 4 bases, leaving 5 bases not matched to a gene. The CDR3 length is 13 residues. The germline V gene encodes CDR1 MDHEN and CDR2 SYDVKM. CDR3 in DNA: TGTGCCAGCAATCGGGGGGGGAGAGAGACCCAGTACTTC. Encoded protein: CASNRGGRETQYF.

The sample holds a few counts of this clone. The chain uses TRBV4-2 and TRBJ2-3, with unresolved D. CDR3 length: 16 amino acids. Germline CDR1 LGHNA, CDR2 YNFKEQ. Trimming took 0 bases from V and 6 from J, leaving 16 bases between them. CDR3 amino acids: CASSQDGTKRQDTQYF. The CDR3 coding sequence is TGTGCCAGCAGCCAAGATGGCACCAAGAGGCAGGATACGCAGTATTTT.

The genes are TRBV3-1 (or the pseudogene TRBV3-2) and TRBJ1-2; TRBD1 matches 7 bases. This CDR3 is 14 amino acids long. Unmatched junction bases numbered 3, after V lost 0 bases and J lost 5 bases. Germline loops: CDR1 LGHDT, CDR2 YNNKEL (reference sequence). CDR3 in amino acids: CASSQEQGVYGYTF. The CDR3 DNA sequence: TGTGCCAGCAGCCAAGAGCAGGGGGTGTATGGCTACACCTTC.

This rearrangement joins TRBV7-2 to TRBJ2-3, with 11 bases fitting TRBD2. Trimming removed 4 bases from V and 2 bases from J; junction bases left unmatched: 11. CDR1 is SGHTA, CDR2 FQGNSA, per germline. This CDR3 comprises 18 residues. The chain's CDR3 is CASSYTSGSPAVTDTQYF. The CDR3 DNA reads as TGTGCCAGCAGCTACACTAGCGGGAGCCCTGCCGTCACAGATACGCAGTATTTT.

CDR3 protein: CASSLVPGPTNEKLFF. The CDR3, as DNA: TGCGCCAGCAGCTTGGTCCCGGGGCCGACTAATGAAAAACTGTTTTTT. This chain joins TRBV5-1 and TRBJ1-4; D may be TRBD1 (5 bases). V was pared by 0 bases and J by 2 bases, with 11 bases between. The CDR3 is 16 residues long. The germline V gene has CDR1 SGHRS and CDR2 YFSETQ.

The chain combines TRBV5-6 with TRBJ2-6, with TRBD1 matching over 7 bases. This CDR3 is 18 amino acids long. V lost 4 bases to trimming and J lost 0 bases; unmatched junction nucleotides: 10. Germline V CDR1 and CDR2: SGHDT, YYEEEE. The CDR3 DNA reads TGTGCCAGCAGCATCCGGACAGGCCACCTCTCTGGGGCCAACGTCCTGACTTTC. It codes for CASSIRTGHLSGANVLTF.